These T cell receptor beta chains were read from a single sample in a study of T cells in Graves' hyperthyroidism and ophthalmopathy. TCRdb re-derived calls from the multiplex PCR reads in MiXCR, one entry per CDR3 protein. The table lists 300,000 or so distinct CDR3 sequences, around a sixth of them singletons. The sequenced material came from blood. The receptors derive from a man aged 25 to 45 with Graves' hyperthyroidism. CDR3s include the opening cysteine and the closing phenylalanine or tryptophan. The D gene is left open where the match is weak. Clone size is given for some rows only: seen once, a few or many times, or a class if the clone is expanded.

D: NA
V: TRBV29-1
size: many
J: TRBJ2-3
DNA: TGCAGCGTTGAGCGCAGGTCCACAGATACGCAGTATTTT
CDR3: CSVERRSTDTQYF

D: NA
V: TRBV5-4
size: NA
J: TRBJ1-2
DNA: TGTGCCAGCAGCTTCTTTGGAGGGTATGGCTACACCTTC
CDR3: CASSFFGGYGYTF

D: NA
V: TRBV4-1
size: NA
J: TRBJ1-3
DNA: TGCGCCAGCAGCTGGAGCAGGGAAACGGCCTCTGGAAACACCATATATTTT
CDR3: CASSWSRETASGNTIYF

D: NA
V: TRBV7-9
size: many
J: TRBJ1-3
DNA: TGTGCCAGCAGCTTAAGAGAGGGGGGTTCTGGAAACACCATATATTTT
CDR3: CASSLREGGSGNTIYF

D: NA
V: TRBV7-9
size: many
J: TRBJ2-7
DNA: TGTGCCAGCAGCCCCCGGACAGGGAGGGAGCCCTACGAGCAGTACTTC
CDR3: CASSPRTGREPYEQYF

D: NA
V: TRBV5-1
size: many
J: TRBJ1-1
DNA: TGCGCCAGCAAACAGGCCCTAGGGAACACTGAAGCTTTCTTT
CDR3: CASKQALGNTEAFF

D: NA
V: TRBV30
size: NA
J: TRBJ1-1
DNA: TGTGCCTGGGCCCTAACCCTCTTAGTGGGGGTCACTGAAGCTTTCTTT
CDR3: CAWALTLLVGVTEAFF

D: TRBD1
V: TRBV3-1
size: many
J: TRBJ1-1
DNA: TGTGCCAGCAGCCGTTCGGGACAGGTCCACACTGAAGCTTTCTTT
CDR3: CASSRSGQVHTEAFF

D: TRBD2
V: TRBV11-2
size: NA
J: TRBJ2-2
DNA: TGTGCCAGCAGTCAAGGGACTAGCTCTCCGGGGGAGCTGTTTTTT
CDR3: CASSQGTSSPGELFF

D: TRBD1
V: TRBV20-1
size: NA
J: TRBJ1-6
DNA: TGCAGTGCTAGGTCGGGACAGGGAAGTTCACCCCTCCACTTT
CDR3: CSARSGQGSSPLHF

D: NA
V: TRBV30
size: many
J: TRBJ1-3
DNA: TGTGCCTGGAGTGTATCCGGAAACACCATATATTTT
CDR3: CAWSVSGNTIYF

D: TRBD1
V: TRBV30
size: many
J: TRBJ2-5
DNA: TGTGCCTGGCGGGGCCGGGACAGGGGTCGAGAGACCCAGTACTTC
CDR3: CAWRGRDRGRETQYF

D: NA
V: TRBV2
size: many
J: TRBJ1-1
DNA: TGTGCCACGTGGCGGGACGTAATGAACACTGAAGCTTTCTTT
CDR3: CATWRDVMNTEAFF

D: NA
V: TRBV5-8
size: few
J: TRBJ1-5
DNA: TGTGCCAGCAGCTTCCCGGACGGACTCAATCAGCCCCAGCATTTT
CDR3: CASSFPDGLNQPQHF

D: TRBD1
V: TRBV4-1
size: few
J: TRBJ2-7
DNA: TGCGCCAGCAGCTTCCGGGACAGCCTCTCCTACGAGCAGTACTTC
CDR3: CASSFRDSLSYEQYF

D: NA
V: TRBV7-6
size: many
J: TRBJ2-7
DNA: TGTGCCAGCCCTTCCGGGACACCAACCTACGAGCAGTACTTC
CDR3: CASPSGTPTYEQYF

D: NA
V: TRBV2
size: few
J: TRBJ1-4
DNA: TGTGCCAGCAGTGAGTCCGGAACGGATGAAAAACTGTTTTTT
CDR3: CASSESGTDEKLFF

D: TRBD1
V: TRBV5-1
size: many
J: TRBJ2-1
DNA: TGCGCCAGCAGCTTGATGGGGGACAGGGGACGTTCCTCATCGGGGAATGAGCAGTTCTTC
CDR3: CASSLMGDRGRSSSGNEQFF

D: NA
V: TRBV20-1
size: many
J: TRBJ2-7
DNA: TGCAGTGCTAGGGACAACTCCTACGAGCAGTACTTC
CDR3: CSARDNSYEQYF

D: NA
V: TRBV29-1
size: many
J: TRBJ2-7
DNA: TGCAGCGCCGTCGGGGGCTACGAGCAGTACTTC
CDR3: CSAVGGYEQYF

D: TRBD2
V: TRBV7-2
size: many
J: TRBJ2-1
DNA: TGTGCCAGCAGCTTAGGGGGGACTAGGAATACGTATGAGCAGTTCTTC
CDR3: CASSLGGTRNTYEQFF

D: TRBD2
V: TRBV20-1
size: NA
J: TRBJ2-5
DNA: TGCAGTGCTAGAGATCACCTAGCGGGAATGGAGACCCAGTACTTC
CDR3: CSARDHLAGMETQYF

D: NA
V: TRBV2
size: many
J: TRBJ2-3
DNA: TGTGCCACCCGAGGGCCATCAGAAGACGGTACGCAGTATTTT
CDR3: CATRGPSEDGTQYF

D: NA
V: TRBV3-1
size: many
J: TRBJ1-5
DNA: TGTGCCAGCAGCCCGGGATATAGCAATCAGCCCCAGCATTTT
CDR3: CASSPGYSNQPQHF

D: NA
V: TRBV10-3
size: NA
J: TRBJ1-5
DNA: TGTGCCATCAGTGCGGTCAATCAGCCCCAGCATTTT
CDR3: CAISAVNQPQHF

D: NA
V: TRBV19
size: few
J: TRBJ2-7
DNA: TGTGCCAGTAGTAGCAGCCCGGGGGCCCCCTACGAGCAGTACTTC
CDR3: CASSSSPGAPYEQYF

D: NA
V: TRBV5-5
size: few
J: TRBJ2-1
DNA: TGTGCCAGCAGCTTTGGACAAGCCTCCTACAATGAGCAGTTCTTC
CDR3: CASSFGQASYNEQFF

D: NA
V: TRBV12-3/TRBV12-4
size: many
J: TRBJ1-1
DNA: TGTGCCAGCAGACCCGGGGGGGGAACTGAAGCTTTCTTT
CDR3: CASRPGGGTEAFF

D: TRBD1
V: TRBV24-1
size: once
J: TRBJ2-7
DNA: TGTGCCACCAGTGATCCAGGGGGCTCCTACGAGCAGTACTTC
CDR3: CATSDPGGSYEQYF